What follows is one T cell receptor (beta chain) and its context. The data were obtained in a study of blood T cell repertoires in COVID-19. About the study: Whether acute or convalescent, the COVID-19 samples came from the United States, Italy and Spain. T cells, B-cell-depleted T cells, or PBMCs provided the cDNA or gDNA that served as material.

In the authors' methods: Amplifying reference gene primers gave estimates of nucleated cell counts. Assay used: immunoSEQ multiplex PCR; TCRdb lists only in-frame clones, some missing. V, J and clone size reflect that table, while D and trimming were determined from the DNA. The data show fewer than 110,000 clones, about 87% seen once. The clonotype was recovered from a man aged 45-65 years with active or convalescent COVID-19. The sequenced sample was peripheral blood.

The CDR3 DNA is TGTGCCAGCAGCCAAGTACTAGCGACCCTCTACAATGAGCAGTTCTTC. It specifies CASSQVLATLYNEQFF. V gene TRBV4-2 combines with J gene TRBJ2-1; 7 nucleotides agree with TRBD2. This CDR3 has 16 amino acids. Germline V gene data show CDR1 as LGHNA and CDR2 as YNFKEQ. V lost 1 base, J lost 3 bases, and 6 bases stayed unmatched.